This T cell receptor beta chain appears in the sequencing data of a study of shared clonotypes between healthy human individuals (dated by TCRdb to about 2020). About the full investigation: The cohort included a few men and a couple of women between 18 and 49 years of age. Each donor's leukapheresis produced roughly between about 0.9 and 9.5 billion PBMCs. Libraries were prepared and TCR repertoires were sequenced by different laboratories using diverse techniques, in order to increase sequencing depth and limit assay-specific biases. Blood TCR repertoires of roughly five healthy adults were deeply sequenced to estimate repertoire size and the extent of clonotype sharing between individuals.

The cysteine opens and the phenylalanine closes a CDR3 of 11 amino acids. Only the CDR3 portion is preserved as DNA: 33 bases, with reading frame beginning at the first base. V loses 7 bases at its end and J loses 10 bases; junction bases beyond the gene matches: 3. CDR1 and CDR2, looked up from the germline V gene, are MDHEN and SYDVKM. With respect to this clone: What this receptor recognizes is not known. Base-call qualities are not available, and no considerably larger clone is one nucleotide away.

The research as a whole found: The genetic and exposure-history diversity represented was limited by the small number of donors. Pairwise subsampling led to the expectation that sequencing depth would affect the degree of clonotype sharing among donors. Only blood was sampled, and tissue TCR repertoires likely differ from those in blood.

TCR CDR3 regions were amplified from genomic DNA by multiplex PCR using the deep immunoSEQ assay. Extracted genomic DNA from each cell subset was spread evenly across all wells of several immunoSEQ 96-well plates, with each plate serving as a replicate. For unsorted PBMC, approximately 290 ng of genomic DNA, equivalent to around 30,000 T cell genomes, went into each replicate PCR. Unsorted PBMC genomic DNA was sequenced across ten immunoSEQ deep assay plates. The purified libraries were quantified using a Qubit 3.0 fluorometer, sized with a Bioanalyzer 2100, and then quantified again using the KAPA Library Quantification kit. Each immunoSEQ 96-well plate was sequenced on its own single-read 150-cycle Illumina NextSeq 550 flow cell. Processing in the source paper ran as follows. Because the immunoSEQ output held only junctional sequences and lacked quality scores, the filtering could not match the filtering applied to full-length reads. To assign V/J genes and CDR3, sequences were annotated against IMGT germline references using PyIR, a Python wrapper for IgBLAST v1.9. Reads with weak V/J assignments (E-value above 1e-6), missing CDR3, stop codons, out-of-frame junctions, or ambiguous translated residues were removed. V3J clonotypes were defined as sequences sharing the same inferred V gene, J gene, and CDR3 amino acid sequence. To compute the percentage overlap between repertoires, the number of shared unique clonotypes was divided by the size of the smaller repertoire. Three approaches were used to assess repertoire richness: RTK rarefaction, the Chao1 estimator, and Recon v2.1 estimates of unobserved clonotypes. This is the immuneACCESS table as TCRdb keeps it, with only in-frame sequences that have V and J called. A part of the clones is gone; compared with another copy, unresolved V genes explain less than half, and the rest is unexplained. V, J and clone size are those of that table, while D and trimming were read from the DNA. The sample has a few hundred thousand clones on record, 77% of them singletons. The biggest ten clones account for about 12% of the sample.

Donors were healthy HIV-negative adults with no recently reported acute infections or vaccinations. Every donor was a Caucasian adult residing in Nashville, Tennessee, USA. For unsorted samples, tens of millions of PBMCs were counted and genomic DNA was extracted with the QIAamp DNA Blood Mini kit. After blood collection by leukapheresis, PBMCs were isolated using Ficoll-Histopaque density gradient centrifugation and then cryopreserved in the vapor phase of liquid nitrogen. The receptor comes from a woman in her thirties or forties in good health. Some clones in this sample may be carry-over from other donors' samples. The source material was PBMCs. The chain was built from TRBV28 and TRBJ2-1, with 8 bases aligning to TRBD2. In nucleotides, the sequence is TGTGCCAGCACGGCTAGCGGGGAGCAGTTCTTC. This codes for CASTASGEQFF.